This is a list of T cell receptor beta chains from one sample in a study of CXCR3-negative and CXCR3-positive naive CD8 T cells. TCRdb reprocessed the 5' RACE reads, with one entry per CDR3 protein and no DNA. The sample table includes about 130,000 distinct CDR3 sequences. Sample: naive CXCR3- CD8+ T cells from blood. Every receptor here comes from a human donor in good health. Some clones in this sample may be carry-over from other donors' samples. Each CDR3 is given with its conserved first and last residue.

TRBV6-1,TRBJ1-5,CASSEWGQGTNQPQHF
TRBV15,TRBJ2-2,CATSVRVVGEGSGELFF
TRBV12-3/TRBV12-4,TRBJ2-3,CASSDLGGTDTQYF
TRBV12-3/TRBV12-4,TRBJ2-1,CASSPAVYPYNEQFF
TRBV19,TRBJ2-7,CASSTGWGQWTSPYEQYF
TRBV29-1,TRBJ2-1,CSVEEQGAKNNEQFF
TRBV14,TRBJ2-2,CASSQARGLAGELFF
TRBV5-1,TRBJ2-7,CASSLELRYRYEQYF
TRBV7-9,TRBJ2-7,CAVLTMGPPGTYEQYF
TRBV7-8,TRBJ2-5,CASSQADQETQYF
TRBV27,TRBJ2-5,CASSSLLGEETQYF
TRBV12-3/TRBV12-4,TRBJ2-7,CASGQGLSYEQYF
TRBV5-4,TRBJ2-2,CASSLEGAGWHTGELFF
TRBV27,TRBJ2-1,CASSSHIPLPVYNEQFF
TRBV7-3,TRBJ2-7,CASGRLPYEQYF
TRBV28,TRBJ2-7,CASSLTPSSYEQYF
TRBV19,TRBJ1-1,CASSIYLTLNTEAFF
TRBV11-2,TRBJ2-1,CASSLANEQFF
TRBV7-6,TRBJ2-3,CASTRHGSNTITSTDTQYF
TRBV7-9,TRBJ2-5,CASSLVVGETQYF
TRBV6-6,TRBJ2-7,CASSYLTGLYYEQYF
TRBV7-9,TRBJ2-2,CASSPGLAARGGELFF
TRBV12-3/TRBV12-4,TRBJ1-3,CASSLTRGSGNTIYF
TRBV7-8,TRBJ2-3,CAGSYWTSGRSDTQYF
TRBV29-1,TRBJ1-2,CSAPTPGVDGYTF
TRBV7-2,TRBJ2-7,CASSLVVAQGANEQYF
TRBV7-3,TRBJ2-7,CASSPRLDEQYF
TRBV5-1,TRBJ2-1,CASSLVWTGNFQEQFF
TRBV24-1,TRBJ2-2,CATSFGGELFF
TRBV29-1,TRBJ1-2,CSVEEEKRAYGYTF
TRBV4-2,TRBJ2-1,CASSQVATEQFF
TRBV5-5,TRBJ1-1,CASSWAATNTEAFF
TRBV20-1,TRBJ2-7,CSASLPGQVTYEQYF
TRBV2,TRBJ2-7,CASRGEASGSVYEQYF
TRBV28,TRBJ1-1,CASSLQPGRIEAFF
TRBV5-1,TRBJ2-1,CASSLGGTGIYNEQFF
TRBV5-1,TRBJ2-7,CASSDGTGVTDEQYF
TRBV5-5,TRBJ2-2,CASSVGSGMNTGELFF
TRBV4-1,TRBJ1-4,CASSQESQPINEKLFF
TRBV10-1,TRBJ1-1,CASSESRGRGWTEAFF
TRBV11-1,TRBJ2-6,CASPLQRVLTF
TRBV29-1,TRBJ1-1,CSVEGLDSFTEAFF
TRBV2,TRBJ2-1,CASSSPDRAPFNEQFF
TRBV29-1,TRBJ2-5,CSGWTGQETQYF
TRBV7-6,TRBJ2-2,CAVGLDTGELFF
TRBV4-3,TRBJ1-1,CASSQDKERGGSGTEAFF
TRBV5-1,TRBJ2-5,CASSSGQGEETQYF
TRBV9,TRBJ2-5,CASSAPGGPPETQYF
TRBV12-3/TRBV12-4,TRBJ2-3,CASSFGSSQYF
TRBV9,TRBJ1-1,CASSAGWVAEAFF
TRBV27,TRBJ2-7,CASWSAGAGEQYF
TRBV6-1,TRBJ2-1,CASSVETGGYNEQFF